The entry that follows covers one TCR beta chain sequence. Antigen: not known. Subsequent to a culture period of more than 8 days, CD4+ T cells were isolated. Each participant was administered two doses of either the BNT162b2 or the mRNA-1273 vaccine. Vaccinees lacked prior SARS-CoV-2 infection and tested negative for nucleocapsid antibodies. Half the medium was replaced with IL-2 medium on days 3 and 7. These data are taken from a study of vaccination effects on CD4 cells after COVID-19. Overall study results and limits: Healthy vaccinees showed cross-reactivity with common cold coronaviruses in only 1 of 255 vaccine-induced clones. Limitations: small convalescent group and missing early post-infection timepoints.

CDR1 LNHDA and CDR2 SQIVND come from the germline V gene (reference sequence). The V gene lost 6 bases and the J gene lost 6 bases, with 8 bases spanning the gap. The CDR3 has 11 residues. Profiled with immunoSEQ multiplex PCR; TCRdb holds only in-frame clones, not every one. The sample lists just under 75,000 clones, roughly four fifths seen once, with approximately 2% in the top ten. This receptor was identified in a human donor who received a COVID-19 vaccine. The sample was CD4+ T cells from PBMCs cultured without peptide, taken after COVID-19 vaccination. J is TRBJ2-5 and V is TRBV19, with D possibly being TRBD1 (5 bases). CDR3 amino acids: CASRWGQTQYF. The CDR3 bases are TGTGCCAGTAGATGGGGCCAGACCCAGTACTTC.